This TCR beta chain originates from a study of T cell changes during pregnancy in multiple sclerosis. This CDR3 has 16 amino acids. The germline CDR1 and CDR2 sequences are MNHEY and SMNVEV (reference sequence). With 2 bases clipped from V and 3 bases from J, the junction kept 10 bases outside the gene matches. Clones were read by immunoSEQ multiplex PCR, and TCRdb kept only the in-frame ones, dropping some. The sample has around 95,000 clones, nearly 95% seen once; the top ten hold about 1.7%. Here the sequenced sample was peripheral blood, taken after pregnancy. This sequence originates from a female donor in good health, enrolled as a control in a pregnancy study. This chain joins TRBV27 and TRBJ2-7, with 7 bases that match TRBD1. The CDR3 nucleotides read TGTGCCAGCAGTTTAACACAGGGGATCATTGGCTACGAGCAGTACTTC. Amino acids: CASSLTQGIIGYEQYF.